The next 21 T cell receptor beta chains were all read from a single sample in a study of blood T cell repertoires in COVID-19. Clones were read by immunoSEQ multiplex PCR, and TCRdb kept only the in-frame ones, dropping some. The sample yields 160,000 or so clones, about nine tenths seen once. Sequencing was done on a sample of peripheral blood. The receptors here all came from a woman in her fifties or sixties with acute or convalescent COVID-19.

The rearrangement links TRBV6-5 to TRBJ1-2; TRBD1 is a possible D gene (6 bases). The V end lost 6 bases, the J end lost 2 bases, and 10 bases lay between the germline ends. Germline V lookup: CDR1 MNHEY, CDR2 SVGAGI. The CDR3 consists of 13 residues. The CDR3 protein is CASRETGNYGYTF. As DNA, the CDR3 is TGTGCCAGCAGAGAGACAGGCAACTATGGCTACACCTTC.

V and J are TRBV19 and TRBJ2-1, with 7 positions matching TRBD1. The CDR3 consists of 15 residues. Germline V gene sequence: CDR1 LNHDA, CDR2 SQIVND (reference sequence). Trimming removed 3 bases from V and 0 bases from J; junction bases left unmatched: 2. The CDR3 is CASSIRDSSYNEQFF. CDR3 nucleotide sequence: TGTGCCAGTAGTATCCGGGACAGCTCCTACAATGAGCAGTTCTTC.

V gene TRBV25-1 combines with J gene TRBJ1-2; D possibly corresponds to TRBD1 (5 bases). The length of the CDR3 is 14 residues. With 4 bases removed from V and 6 bases from J, the gap between germline ends came to 15 bases. Per germline, CDR1 MGHDK and CDR2 SYGVNS. CDR3 nucleotides: TGTGCCAGCAGTGGACGGGGGGGTTCCGATGGCTACACCTTC. Translation: CASSGRGGSDGYTF.

This clone was counted only a few times. V is TRBV7-2 and J is TRBJ1-1; weak D call: TRBD1 (6 bases). CDR1 SGHTA and CDR2 FQGNSA come from the germline V gene. The CDR3 sequence is 15 residues long. With 4 bases removed from V and 6 bases from J, the gap between germline ends came to 18 bases. For the CDR3, the DNA is TGTGCCAGCAGCTCCCGGGACATCCGAAGCGCTGAAGCTTTCTTT. Protein sequence: CASSSRDIRSAEAFF.

This clone was detected a few times. The chain recombines TRBV5-4 with TRBJ2-3; the match to TRBD2 covers 13 bases. Trimming cost V 3 bases and J 1 base; bases outside gene matches: 8. The length of the CDR3 is 18 residues. Germline V CDR1 and CDR2: SGHNT, YYREEE (reference sequence). In nucleotides, the CDR3 is TGTGCCAGCAGCTCTAAAGGGACTAGCGGGGCGGGCACAGATACGCAGTATTTT. Its protein is CASSSKGTSGAGTDTQYF.

The chain is built from TRBV7-6 and TRBJ2-7; 8 bases fit TRBD1. CDR3 length: 16 residues. Losses at the gene ends were 1 base for V and 6 bases for J; bases not matched to a gene: 11. In germline, CDR1 is SGHVS, CDR2 FNYEAQ. The CDR3 nucleotides are TGTGCCAGCAGCTTAGACGCACAGGGGGTTTTGGGCGAGCAGTACTTC. Protein: CASSLDAQGVLGEQYF.

This sequence joins TRBV5-4 and TRBJ2-1; 9 positions match TRBD1. Germline V gene lookup returns CDR1 SGHNT and CDR2 YYREEE (reference sequence). The CDR3 totals 14 residues. V was clipped by 5 bases and J by 9 bases; unmatched bases: 9. Here the CDR3 reads CASSWTGDDAEQFF. CDR3 in DNA: TGTGCCAGCAGTTGGACAGGGGACGATGCTGAGCAGTTCTTC.

The chain couples TRBV29-1 to TRBJ2-5, with D possibly matching TRBD2 (6 bases). V dropped 4 bases and J dropped 3 bases, with 9 bases sitting between them. Germline V gene lookup returns CDR1 SQVTM and CDR2 ANQGSEA. There are 12 residues in the CDR3. CDR3 loop: CSVGGAEETQYF. The DNA for the CDR3 is TGCAGCGTTGGCGGGGCTGAAGAGACCCAGTACTTC.

J is TRBJ1-3 and V is TRBV7-9; 8 bases match TRBD1. Germline CDR1 and CDR2: SEHNR and FQNEAQ (reference sequence). The CDR3 consists of 16 residues. The ends lost 10 bases at V and 4 bases at J; junction bases unmatched: 15. CDR3 nucleotides: TGTGCCACCGACCAGGGGGCAAAGAAGACAGGAAACACCATATATTTT. It is translated as CATDQGAKKTGNTIYF. Complete variable domain (other parts from reference TRBV7-9 and TRBJ1-3): DTGVSQNPRHKITKRGQNVTFRCDPISEHNRLYWYRQTLGQGPEFLTYFQNEAQLEKSRLLSDRFSAERPKGSFSTLEIQRTEQGDSAMYLCATDQGAKKTGNTIYFGEGSWLTVV.

The chain employs TRBV10-3 and TRBJ2-1; weak D call: TRBD2 (6 bases). There are 13 residues in the CDR3. Germline loops: CDR1 ENHRY, CDR2 SYGVKD. Between the trimmed V and J ends, which lost 2 bases and 7 bases, there was a span of 9 bases. CDR3 residues: CAISESRENEQFF. DNA for the CDR3: TGTGCCATCAGTGAGAGTCGGGAGAATGAGCAGTTCTTC.

The chain uses TRBV7-2 and TRBJ2-7; D is uncertain. The V gene's germline CDR1 is SGHTA and CDR2 FQGNSA. This CDR3 comprises 17 residues. Trimming left V 0 bases short and J 2 bases short, with 17 bases between. CDR3 protein: CASSLAISLGNPYEQYF. The CDR3 nucleotides are TGTGCCAGCAGCTTAGCTATCAGCCTAGGCAACCCCTACGAGCAGTACTTC. Drawing the rest from reference TRBV7-2 and TRBJ2-7, the complete variable domain is GAGVSQSPSNKVTEKGKDVELRCDPISGHTALYWYRQSLGQGLEFLIYFQGNSAPDKSGLPSDRFSAERTGGSVSTLTIQRTQQEDSAVYLCASSLAISLGNPYEQYFGPGTRLTVT.

The V call is TRBV7-8, the J call TRBJ1-6, with D possibly being TRBD1 (5 bases). The CDR3 has 17 amino acids. Germline-derived CDR1 and CDR2 are SGHVS and FQNEAQ. V was trimmed by 1 base and J by 9 bases, leaving 19 bases between them. CDR3 sequence: CASSLVNRTPGGSPLHF. The CDR3 DNA follows: TGTGCCAGCAGCTTAGTAAACAGGACCCCCGGGGGTTCACCCCTCCACTTT.

The rearrangement uses TRBV29-1 and TRBJ1-1, with 7 bases matching TRBD1. The CDR3 contains 11 residues. The trim removed 7 bases at V and 3 bases at J, leaving 2 bases unmatched. Germline CDR1 is SQVTM and CDR2 is ANQGSEA. CDR3 nucleotides: TGCAGCGGGGGACAGTACACTGAAGCTTTCTTT. It encodes CSGGQYTEAFF.

The V and J genes are TRBV18 and TRBJ1-2, with 7 nucleotides matching TRBD1. Germline CDR1 and CDR2: KGHSH and LQKENI. CDR3 size: 12 residues. Germline trimming cut 4 bases from V and 8 bases from J; bases unmatched to any gene: 4. The CDR3 DNA follows: TGTGCCAGCTCACAGGGGGCGGAGGGCTACACCTTC. Its protein product is CASSQGAEGYTF.

The chain employs TRBV28 and TRBJ2-7; tentatively, D is TRBD2 (5 bases). CDR1 and CDR2 (germline): MDHEN, SYDVKM. The CDR3 extends over 15 amino acids. V was pared by 5 bases and J by 1 base, with 15 bases between. The CDR3 DNA sequence: TGTGCCAGCAGTGGCCCCCGGGGTACTTCCTACGAGCAGTACTTC. Amino acid sequence: CASSGPRGTSYEQYF.

The chain uses TRBV7-8 and TRBJ2-7; 7 bases fit TRBD1. This CDR3 spans 14 amino acids. CDR1 and CDR2 (germline): SGHVS, FQNEAQ. Trimming removed 4 bases from V and 1 base from J; junction bases left unmatched: 4. This CDR3 is CASSSDRLSYEQYF. CDR3 sequence (DNA): TGTGCCAGCAGCTCGGACAGGTTATCCTACGAGCAGTACTTC. The full variable domain, rest sourced from reference TRBV7-8 and TRBJ2-7, is GAGVSQSPRYKVAKRGQDVALRCDPISGHVSLFWYQQALGQGPEFLTYFQNEAQLDKSGLPSDRFFAERPEGSVSTLKIQRTQQEDSAVYLCASSSDRLSYEQYFGPGTRLTVT.

This clone was observed a single time. The rearrangement links TRBV5-1 to TRBJ2-7; TRBD2 aligns across 7 bases. Trimming at V came to 4 bases and at J to 4 bases, leaving 11 bases not matched to a gene. The germline CDR1 and CDR2 sequences are SGHRS and YFSETQ. This CDR3 has 15 residues. DNA of the CDR3: TGCGCCAGCAGCGTGCAGTCTCTGGGGGGGTACGAGCAGTACTTC. This codes for CASSVQSLGGYEQYF.

The gene calls are TRBV24-1 and TRBJ1-6; tentatively, D is TRBD1 (6 bases). The CDR3 sequence is 14 residues long. The germline CDR1 and CDR2 sequences are KGHDR and SFDVKD. The V and J ends lost 12 bases and 8 bases respectively, with 19 bases between them. The chain's CDR3 is CAGGARGFDSPLHF. In DNA form, the CDR3 reads TGTGCCGGGGGCGCTCGGGGTTTTGATTCACCCCTCCACTTT.

This clone was counted between two and nine times. The V call is TRBV2, the J call TRBJ1-6; 8 bases fit TRBD1. The CDR3 runs 16 residues. Per germline, CDR1 SNHLY and CDR2 FYNNEI. The trim removed 5 bases at V and 7 bases at J, leaving 10 bases unmatched. The CDR3 is CASSSQGDTVNSPLHF. CDR3 sequence (DNA): TGTGCCAGCAGTTCACAGGGGGACACCGTGAATTCACCCCTCCACTTT.

Only one count was recorded for this clone. The chain couples TRBV5-1 to TRBJ2-1; no firm D call. The V and J ends lost 4 bases and 4 bases respectively, with 9 bases between them. CDR1 is SGHRS and CDR2 is YFSETQ in the germline V gene. There are 13 residues in the CDR3. The CDR3 region is CASSPSSYNEQFF. Here the CDR3 DNA reads TGCGCCAGCAGCCCTTCCTCTTACAATGAGCAGTTCTTC.

The rearrangement joins TRBV7-2 to TRBJ2-1; TRBD2 matches at 7 bases. V gave up 6 bases and J gave up 6 bases; unmatched junction bases: 8. CDR3 size: 14 residues. Per the germline V gene, CDR1 is SGHTA and CDR2 is FQGNSA. The CDR3 reads CASSRTRITNEQFF. Here the CDR3 DNA reads TGTGCCAGCAGTAGGACTAGAATAACCAATGAGCAGTTCTTC. Full variable domain (outside the CDR3, taken from reference TRBV7-2 and TRBJ2-1): GAGVSQSPSNKVTEKGKDVELRCDPISGHTALYWYRQSLGQGLEFLIYFQGNSAPDKSGLPSDRFSAERTGGSVSTLTIQRTQQEDSAVYLCASSRTRITNEQFFGPGTRLTVL.